The table lists the clone carrying this T cell receptor (beta chain) with many counts. Its cognate antigen is unknown. This entry belongs to a study of CD8 T cells in ankylosing spondylitis. General observations from the study: For ankylosing spondylitis blood, a TCR beta motif of several highly homologous variants appeared characteristic. Disease-linked clones reportedly showed significant enrichment in matched ankylosing spondylitis synovial fluid.

TCRdb used MiXCR to reprocess the 5' RACE reads, holding one entry per CDR3 protein. The sample records 220,000 or so distinct CDR3 sequences, 10% being singletons. This CDR3 spans 14 amino acids. Between the trimmed V and J ends, which lost 0 bases and 8 bases, there was a span of 12 bases. Germline V gives CDR1 SGHRS, CDR2 YFSETQ. This sequence originates from a male donor with ankylosing spondylitis or in good health (not recorded which). The V call is TRBV5-1, the J call TRBJ2-1, with D perhaps TRBD2 (5 bases). Source material: blood, either unsorted or a sorted T cell fraction (not recorded which). CDR3 region: CASSLEQPRDEQFF. As DNA, the CDR3 is TGCGCCAGCAGCTTGGAACAGCCGAGGGATGAGCAGTTCTTC.